Each of the 21 T cell receptor beta chains below was sequenced from the same sample in a study of tumor-infiltrating lymphocytes in primary liver carcinoma. Extraction of RNA together with DNA used roughly 20-32 mg of unsorted bulk tissue. Reverse transcription of roughly 480 ng total RNA with a constant-region primer produced TCR beta cDNA. Nested multiplex PCR, run for three rounds with slightly modified ARM-PCR, yielded TCR beta libraries. Use of TRBV1-TRBV30 forward primers with a C-beta reverse primer characterized the first two PCR rounds, which lasted 10 cycles each. TCRdb re-called the multiplex PCR reads with MiXCR, one entry per CDR3 protein. The sample carries 30,000 to 35,000 distinct CDR3 sequences, roughly four fifths recorded once. Sequencing was performed on liver tumor tissue from sampling region 5. Documented subset: tumor region T5, tumor centre. These receptors came from a man aged 40-50 years with primary liver carcinoma and hepatitis B virus infection.

With respect to this clonotype: The junction and the germline gene differ at one end; a read error may be behind it. The CDR3 loop is CASTATGEGQPQHF. The CDR3 DNA follows: TGCGCCAGCACTGCTACAGGGGAAGGTCAGCCCCAGCATTTT. The rearrangement uses TRBV12-3 or TRBV12-4 and TRBJ1-5; the match to TRBD1 covers 7 bases. The CDR3 has 14 residues.

CDR3 bases: TGTGCCAGCAGTGAACAGGCGTCTAATGACTACACCTTC. The encoded protein is CASSEQASNDYTF. V usage is TRBV6-1 and J usage is TRBJ1-2; D is uncertain. The CDR3 consists of 13 residues. CDR1 and CDR2 (germline): MNHNS, SASEGT. V was clipped by 2 bases and J by 10 bases, with 14 bases between them.

This clonotype was picked up one time. The chain carries TRBV2 and TRBJ2-2, with D hard to call. The V end was cut by 5 bases, the J end by 0 bases, with 10 bases between. This CDR3 region has 15 residues. Germline V gene lookup returns CDR1 SNHLY and CDR2 FYNNEI. The CDR3 protein is CASSHGPTNTGELFF. The DNA of the CDR3 is TGTGCCAGCAGTCATGGCCCCACGAACACCGGGGAGCTGTTTTTT. Based on the CDR3 plus reference TRBV2 and TRBJ2-2, the full variable domain is EPEVTQTPSHQVTQMGQEVILRCVPISNHLYFYWYRQILGQKVEFLVSFYNNEISEKSEIFDDQFSVERPDGSNFTLKIRSTKLEDSAMYFCASSHGPTNTGELFFGEGSRLTVL.

About this clonotype: An end of the junction does not agree with germline; a read error may underlie this. Here the CDR3 reads CASSQVALPAGATDAQCF. The CDR3 DNA follows: TGTGCCAGCAGCCAAGTGGCGCTTCCAGCGGGAGCGACAGATGCGCAGTGTTTT. The gene calls are TRBV4-2 and TRBJ2-3; 8 nucleotides match TRBD2. The V gene's germline CDR1 is LGHNA and CDR2 YNFKEQ. The CDR3 length is 18 residues.

Details on this clonotype: As the CDR3 is not closed by the conserved phenylalanine or tryptophan, this likely results from a read error. This chain links TRBV4-1 with TRBJ1-1; D is possibly TRBD1 (6 bases). V was shortened by 6 bases and J by 1 base, with 15 bases between the two germline ends. Germline V gene lookup returns CDR1 MGHRA and CDR2 YSYEKL. CDR3 length equals 15 residues. CDR3 in amino acids: CASSRTWTENTEAFL. In nucleotides, the CDR3 is TGCGCCAGCAGTCGTACATGGACAGAGAACACTGAAGCTTTCCTT.

This clonotype was seen repeatedly, ten times or more. The CDR3, as DNA: TGCGCCAGCAGCTTGGTGCCACAAGACAATGAGCAGTTCTTC. Its translation: CASSLVPQDNEQFF. This rearrangement joins TRBV5-1 to TRBJ2-1; D remains ambiguous. V lost 0 bases, J lost 5 bases, and 9 bases lay in between. The CDR3 loop spans 14 amino acids. Germline CDR1 is SGHRS and CDR2 is YFSETQ.

V and J are TRBV11-1 and TRBJ1-1; D uncertain. Germline V gene data show CDR1 as SGHAT and CDR2 as FQDESV (reference sequence). V lost 9 bases, J lost 0 bases, and 11 bases lay in between. The CDR3 totals 13 residues. CDR3 sequence reads: CARSRNVNTEAFF. DNA for the CDR3: TGTGCCAGAAGCCGCAATGTGAACACTGAAGCTTTCTTT. Variable domain in full (rest from reference TRBV11-1 and TRBJ1-1): EAEVAQSPRYKITEKSQAVAFWCDPISGHATLYWYRQILGQGPELLVQFQDESVVDDSQLPKDRFSAERLKGVDSTLKIQPAELGDSAMYLCARSRNVNTEAFFGQGTRLTVV.

Of note for this clonotype: This clone may be a read error of a much larger clone one base away. V is TRBV11-2 and J is TRBJ2-7; 8 nucleotides agree with TRBD1. The germline gives CDR1 SGHAT, CDR2 FQNNGV. V was pared by 1 base and J by 6 bases, with 5 bases of the junction left unmatched. CDR3 size: 14 residues. The CDR3 is CASSLVWTGIEQYF. The CDR3 coding sequence is TGTGCCAGCAGCTTAGTATGGACAGGGATCGAGCAGTACTTC.

With respect to this clonotype: Because the CDR3 is missing its conserved closing phenylalanine or tryptophan, this is likely a read error. The gene calls are TRBV6-5 and TRBJ2-5; the match to TRBD1 covers 8 bases. The CDR3 runs 15 residues. The germline CDR1 and CDR2 sequences are MNHEY and SVGAGI. CDR3 region: CASRRDRTRQDTQYL. The CDR3 DNA sequence: TGTGCCAGCAGGCGGGACAGGACGAGACAAGATACCCAGTACTTG.

The chain links TRBV6-1 to TRBJ2-1, with D possibly called TRBD1 or TRBD2 (6 bases each). CDR1 and CDR2 (germline): MNHNS, SASEGT. The CDR3 sequence is 14 residues long. The V end lost 6 bases, the J end lost 11 bases, and 20 bases lay between the germline ends. This CDR3 is CASRRGALVHKQFF. The CDR3 DNA reads as TGTGCCAGCAGGAGGGGGGCTTTAGTACACAAGCAGTTCTTC.

Of note for this clonotype: Sequence at one end of the junction differs from germline and may be a read error. The chain recombines TRBV4-2 with TRBJ2-3; D may be TRBD2 (6 bases). There are 18 residues in the CDR3. Germline V gene lookup returns CDR1 LGHNA and CDR2 YNFKEQ. This chain's CDR3 is CASSQVALLALATDMQYF. In DNA, the CDR3 is TGTGCCAGCAGCCAAGTGGCGCTTCTAGCGTTAGCGACAGATATGCAGTATTTT.

Comments on this clonotype: One junction end does not reproduce the germline sequence, and a read error may be involved. V and J are TRBV5-1 and TRBJ2-6; TRBD1 agrees at 8 bases. The length of the CDR3 is 17 residues. Germline-derived CDR1 and CDR2 are SGHRS and YFSETQ. The CDR3 DNA reads as TGCGCCAGCTGCTTGGTCGGACAGGGAGGTGGGGCCAACGTCCTGACCTTC. This codes for CASCLVGQGGGANVLTF.

Comments on this clonotype: The junction shows a germline mismatch at one end, possibly a read error. This sequence joins TRBV6-6 and TRBJ1-2; D gene unclear. CDR1 is MNHNY and CDR2 is SVGAGI in the germline V gene (reference sequence). The CDR3 sequence is 14 residues long. The CDR3 DNA sequence: TGTGCCACCAGTTACACCGACGCTAACTATGGTTACACCTTC. Translation: CATSYTDANYGYTF.

This clonotype was detected many times. With a much larger clone just one base away, this may be a read error. The chain recombines TRBV4-3 with TRBJ1-1; TRBD1 might be the D (5 bases). From germline, CDR1 is LGHNA and CDR2 YSLEER. The CDR3 is 13 residues long. In nucleotides, the CDR3 is TGCGCCAGCAGCTCACAACGGGGGACTGAAGCTTCCTTT. Translated: CASSSQRGTEASF.

Comment on this clonotype: This likely comes from a read error, as the CDR3 has no conserved phenylalanine or tryptophan at its end. The genes are TRBV6-5 and TRBJ2-7; unclear D gene. The CDR3 totals 11 residues. The germline V gene encodes CDR1 MNHEY and CDR2 SVGAGI. The V end lost 6 bases, the J end lost 4 bases, and 7 bases lay between the germline ends. The CDR3 bases are TGTGCCAGCAGGGTTAGATACGAGCAGTACATC. It translates to CASRVRYEQYI.

Note on this clonotype: The CDR3 does not end in the conserved phenylalanine or tryptophan, so this is likely a read error. The gene calls are TRBV11-3 and TRBJ1-6; 7 bases align to TRBD1. CDR3 length: 13 residues. Trimming removed 5 bases from V and 7 bases from J; junction bases left unmatched: 2. Per germline, CDR1 SGHNT and CDR2 YENEEA. The CDR3 DNA is TGTGCCAGCAGCGGGGGACAGAATTCACCCCTCCACCTT. This gives the protein CASSGGQNSPLHL.

This clonotype has just one count. The chain uses TRBV28 and TRBJ2-5; 8 nucleotides agree with TRBD1. This CDR3 contains 13 residues. Germline V gives CDR1 MDHEN, CDR2 SYDVKM. V trimming: 7 bases; J trimming: 13 bases; junction bases outside the gene matches: 14. CDR3 coding DNA: TGTGCCAGCAACCTCACCCGCGACAGGGGTCGGTACTTC. Translated, it gives CASNLTRDRGRYF.

This clonotype was counted many times. V and J are TRBV12-3 or TRBV12-4 and TRBJ2-7; D may be TRBD1 (6 bases). The CDR3 is 15 residues long. V was cut by 0 bases and J by 3 bases, with 12 bases left in between. Here the CDR3 reads CASSLAAGVNYEQYF. For the CDR3, the DNA is TGTGCCAGCAGTTTAGCTGCAGGGGTTAACTACGAGCAGTACTTC.

About this clonotype itself: At one of its ends the junction is not consistent with the germline gene, which may arise from a read error. The chain joins TRBV12-3 or TRBV12-4 to TRBJ2-7; perhaps TRBD2 as D (6 bases). There are 14 residues in the CDR3. The CDR3 DNA sequence: TGTGTCAGCAGCTATCCTGGACGGGAGTGGGAGCAGTACTTC. As protein: CVSSYPGREWEQYF.

Note on this clonotype: No conserved phenylalanine or tryptophan ends this CDR3, so it is likely a read error. The chain has TRBV6-2 or TRBV6-3 and TRBJ1-1; the D is unclear. This CDR3 has 14 residues. Per germline, CDR1 MNHEY and CDR2 SVGEGT. CDR3 coding DNA: TGTGCCAGCAGTTACCCAGAGCTGAACACTGTAGCTTTCTAC. Protein: CASSYPELNTVAFY.

On this clonotype itself: The final CDR3 position lacks the conserved phenylalanine or tryptophan, pointing to a likely read error. This sequence joins TRBV4-1 and TRBJ2-7, with D possibly matching TRBD1 (6 bases). Germline CDR1 and CDR2: MGHRA and YSYEKL. The CDR3 is 14 residues long. The CDR3 loop reads CANSRRTDPYEQYL. CDR3 in DNA: TGCGCCAACAGCCGACGGACAGACCCATACGAGCAGTACCTC.